This T cell receptor beta chain was sequenced for a study of vaccination and CD4 T cells after COVID-19 (dated by TCRdb to between 2021 and 2024). In terms of the full investigation: Convalescent patients had a positive SARS-CoV-2 result on nasal swab PCR, and of these patients, about ten had mild disease and one had severe disease. The convalescent cohort comprised six males and four females, including two Hispanic individuals, seven Caucasians, two Asians and one multiracial person. Each participant got two doses of either the Pfizer-BioNTech BNT162b2 vaccine (n=8) or the Moderna mRNA-1273 vaccine (n=2). Post-COVID blood samples were collected from convalescent patients a median of about 92 days after diagnosis, with a range of about 30 to 170 days. Post-vaccine blood samples were collected a median of around 2.5 months after the second vaccine dose, ranging from about 13 to 241 days. For stimulating the cultures, overlapping spike peptide pools were used, derived from SARS-CoV-2 as well as from the common cold coronaviruses HCoV-NL63, HCoV-OC43 and HCoV-229E. Control cultures used a CEFX viral epitope pool as positive control, an HIV-1 Nef peptide pool as negative control, or no peptide. In around ten COVID-19 convalescent patients and 4 infection-naive healthy vaccine recipients, the spike-specific CD4+ TCR repertoire before mRNA vaccination was compared with the repertoire after mRNA vaccination. General findings and caveats noted by the study authors: Only a relatively small number of convalescent patients were included in the study, and early timepoints following natural infection were not analyzed. The median number of SARS-CoV-2-reactive clonotypes rose from 20 to 25 after infection to some 40 after vaccination, but the change was not significant. In convalescent patients, a median roughly 86% of post-vaccine SARS-CoV-2-reactive clones were detected only after vaccination, suggesting vaccine-specific priming. Of the vaccine-specific clones found in convalescent patients, nearly all (304 of 307) were mono-reactive for SARS-CoV-2 spike instead of being cross-reactive with common cold coronaviruses.

What this sample's treatment or condition label stands for: roughly ten-day PBMC culture with coronavirus spike peptide pools or control peptides (ViraFEST assay). To expand antigen-specific T cells with peptide pools and then pick out the expanded clonotypes through TCR sequencing, the study relied on the ViraFEST assay. The convalescent patients' positive SARS-CoV-2 PCR tests fell between March and December 2020, which was before the Alpha, Beta and Delta variants emerged in the United States. Around 2 million PBMCs per well were cultured in IMDM with roughly 5.5% human AB serum and around 10 IU/ml IL-2, plus 10 ug/ml peptide pools. On days 3 and 7, half of the culture medium was replaced with fresh IL-2-containing medium. After 9 to 11 days of culture, CD4+ T cells were isolated by negative selection with the EasySep CD4+ T cell isolation kit. Ficoll-Paque Plus gradient centrifugation was used to isolate PBMCs from whole blood, and the isolated PBMCs were then either used fresh or cryopreserved at -140C. Each culture condition was generally run in triplicate wells.

Comments on this clonotype: Its antigen remains unidentified. No much larger clone exists at a distance of one base, and base qualities are not known.

Libraries were built with PCR. DNA from cultured CD4+ T cells was subjected to TCR sequencing with the Oncomine TCR Beta short-read assay at the Johns Hopkins FTIC core. The QIAamp micro DNA kit was used to extract genomic DNA from the cultured CD4+ T cells. The Oncomine TCR Beta libraries from cultured CD4+ T cells were pooled using unique dual indexes and then sequenced on an Illumina iSeq 100. Per the source publication's procedure: Non-productive sequences were filtered out, and CDR3s that did not start with C, did not end with F or W, or were shorter than 7 amino acids were discarded. The MANAFEST web application was used to identify antigen-specific clonotypes by comparing peptide-stimulated wells against reference wells and other culture wells. An FDR below 0.05, an odds ratio above 5, and a productive frequency above 0.1% in at least two of three replicate wells were required for clones to be considered positive. A clonotype was classed as cross-reactive if the clonotype showed significant expansion both in SARS-CoV-2 spike wells and in at least one common cold coronavirus spike condition. Levenshtein distances (stringdist) and unrooted phylogenetic trees (ape) in R version 3.6.1 were used to assess CDR3 homology. Starting from the raw public reads, TCRdb applied fastp trimming at Q25, assembled clones with MiXCR and retained in-frame beta chains. Entries are consolidated by CDR3 protein sequence, retaining the most common genes and DNA. These V and J calls derive from TCRdb rather than the authors' analysis. The sample yields roughly 16,000 distinct CDR3 sequences; about 48% were counted once. The ten largest clones capture about 12% of the sample.

The sequence derives from a human donor who had recovered from COVID-19. Material: CD4+ T cells from blood, cultured in vitro.

The DNA reads as follows: TGTGCCAGCTCAACAGGGCTTAGCAATCAGCCCCAGCATTTT. Translated, it reads CASSTGLSNQPQHF. This sequence uses TRBV18 and TRBJ1-5; TRBD1 is a weak D gene call, 6 bases matching. Reading from cysteine to phenylalanine, the CDR3 counts 14 amino acids. Only the CDR3 region is kept as DNA, spanning 42 bases read in frame from base 1. Per the germline V gene, KGHSH is the CDR1 and LQKENI is the CDR2. V is shortened by 5 bases, J by 0 bases, and the region joining them spans 8 bases. Outside the CDR3, residues come from the reference TRBV18 and TRBJ1-5 proteins, so the full variable domain is: NAGVMQNPRHLVRRRGQEARLRCSPMKGHSHVYWYRQLPEEGLKFMVYLQKENIIDESGMPKERFSAEFPKEGPSILRIQQVVRGDSAAYFCASSTGLSNQPQHFGDGTRLSIL.